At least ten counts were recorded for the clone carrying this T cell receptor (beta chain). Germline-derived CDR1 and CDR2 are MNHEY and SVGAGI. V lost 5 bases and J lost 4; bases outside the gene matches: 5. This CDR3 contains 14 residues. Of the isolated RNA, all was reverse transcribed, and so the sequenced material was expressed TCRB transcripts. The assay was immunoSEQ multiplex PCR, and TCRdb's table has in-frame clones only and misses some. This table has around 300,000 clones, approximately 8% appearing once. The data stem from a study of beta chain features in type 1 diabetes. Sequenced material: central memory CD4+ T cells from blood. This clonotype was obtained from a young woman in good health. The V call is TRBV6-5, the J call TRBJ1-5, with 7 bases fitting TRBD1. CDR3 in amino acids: CASSAGQPNQPQHF. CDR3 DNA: TGTGCCAGCAGTGCGGGACAGCCGAATCAGCCCCAGCATTTT.